These 11 T cell receptor beta chains were sequenced from one sample in a study of cytomegalovirus exposure and HLA in healthy donors. It was with 60 Vbeta and 13 Jbeta primers that the PCR ran. The table came from immunoSEQ multiplex PCR; TCRdb's copy has only in-frame clones and leaves some out. The table has around 150,000 clones, 75% to 80% seen once. The sequenced material came from PBMCs. The receptor set was obtained from a man aged 45-60 years in good health and CMV-seropositive.

The rearrangement joins TRBV5-6 to TRBJ2-3, with D tentatively TRBD1 (5 bases). The germline V gene encodes CDR1 SGHDT and CDR2 YYEEEE. The CDR3 totals 16 residues. The germline V and J ends were trimmed by 0 bases and 0 bases, with 11 bases remaining between them. The CDR3 is CASSLGTGASTDTQYF. The CDR3 bases are TGTGCCAGCAGCTTGGGTACAGGCGCCAGCACAGATACGCAGTATTTT.

The rearrangement links TRBV28 to TRBJ2-5; possible D gene TRBD1, 5 bases. Per the germline V gene, CDR1 is MDHEN and CDR2 is SYDVKM. The CDR3 contains 13 residues. Deletions cut 2 bases from V and 7 bases from J, with 11 bases between. DNA of the CDR3: TGTGCCAGCAGTTTAAAGGGGTTCCGGACCCAGTACTTC. Translating it yields CASSLKGFRTQYF. The whole variable domain, filled in from reference TRBV28 and TRBJ2-5, reads DVKVTQSSRYLVKRTGEKVFLECVQDMDHENMFWYRQDPGLGLRLIYFSYDVKMKEKGDIPEGYSVSREKKERFSLILESASTNQTSMYLCASSLKGFRTQYFGPGTRLLVL.

This chain uses TRBV14 with TRBJ2-1; possibly TRBD1 for D (5 bases). This CDR3 contains 13 residues. V lost 4 bases, J lost 8 bases, and 12 bases lay in between. Germline CDR1 is SGHDN and CDR2 is FVKESK. CDR3 sequence (DNA): TGTGCCAGCAGCCCGTCAGGGTTCGATGAGCAGTTCTTC. This sequence encodes CASSPSGFDEQFF.

The V gene is TRBV7-2, the J gene TRBJ1-4, with 9 positions matching TRBD1. The V gene's germline CDR1 is SGHTA and CDR2 FQGNSA. J lost 10 bases, V lost 6 bases, and 9 bases had no gene match. The CDR3 spans 14 residues. This chain's CDR3 is CASSPGTGSGKLFF. CDR3 sequence (DNA): TGTGCCAGCAGTCCCGGGACAGGGTCTGGAAAACTGTTTTTT.

This clone was counted once. This sequence joins TRBV2 and TRBJ2-5; D possibly corresponds to TRBD2 (7 bases). The CDR3 extends over 14 amino acids. Trimming pared 7 bases from V and 2 bases from J, leaving 14 bases between. The germline CDR1 and CDR2 sequences are SNHLY and FYNNEI. CDR3 sequence: CASINGGLQETQYF. Written as DNA, the CDR3 is TGTGCCAGCATTAACGGGGGGCTACAAGAGACCCAGTACTTC.

J is TRBJ2-7 and V is TRBV5-6, with TRBD1 matching over 9 bases. The CDR3 is 14 residues long. V lost 4 bases, J lost 6 bases, and 8 bases stayed unmatched. Germline V gene sequence: CDR1 SGHDT, CDR2 YYEEEE. The CDR3 DNA reads TGTGCCAGCAGCCTTGGACAGGGGCTCGGCGAGCAGTACTTC. Encoded protein: CASSLGQGLGEQYF.

The V call is TRBV7-9, the J call TRBJ2-1; D gene ambiguous. Germline CDR1 and CDR2: SEHNR and FQNEAQ (reference sequence). Trimming pared 5 bases from V and 4 bases from J, leaving 12 bases between. CDR3 size: 14 residues. CDR3 DNA: TGTGCCAGCAGCCCCCCCCCACTATACAATGAGCAGTTCTTC. Protein sequence: CASSPPPLYNEQFF. Using reference TRBV7-9 and TRBJ2-1 for the parts outside the CDR3, the full variable domain is DTGVSQNPRHKITKRGQNVTFRCDPISEHNRLYWYRQTLGQGPEFLTYFQNEAQLEKSRLLSDRFSAERPKGSFSTLEIQRTEQGDSAMYLCASSPPPLYNEQFFGPGTRLTVL.

The chain recombines TRBV13 with TRBJ2-1, with 8 positions matching TRBD1. V lost 5 bases and J lost 8; bases outside the gene matches: 8. Germline V gives CDR1 PRHDT, CDR2 FYEKMQ (reference sequence). The CDR3 totals 14 residues. CDR3 amino acids: CASSPRDRIYEQFF. Here the CDR3 DNA reads TGTGCCAGCAGCCCCCGGGACAGGATCTATGAGCAGTTCTTC.

V gene TRBV4-2 combines with J gene TRBJ2-5, with D possibly being TRBD1 (6 bases). Judging by the DNA end, TRBJ2-7 fits better; the J call may be wrong. Germline lookup yields CDR1 LGHNA and CDR2 YNFKEQ. CDR3 length: 15 amino acids. CDR3 residues: CASSQDGTKGYEQYF. CDR3 nucleotides: TGTGCCAGCAGCCAAGATGGGACAAAGGGATACGAGCAGTACTTC.

To note about this clone: Distinct nucleotide sequences in the sample also encode this CDR3. The gene calls are TRBV6-5 and TRBJ1-1, with D perhaps TRBD1 (5 bases). Trimming pared 2 bases from V and 0 bases from J, leaving 7 bases between. CDR1 is MNHEY and CDR2 is SVGAGI in the germline V gene. The CDR3 is made up of 14 amino acids. The CDR3 protein is CASSYQGLNTEAFF. As DNA, the CDR3 is TGTGCCAGCAGTTACCAGGGCCTGAACACTGAAGCTTTCTTT.

This clone showed up just once. The genes are TRBV18 and TRBJ1-2, with TRBD1 identical over 7 bases. V trimming: 4 bases; J trimming: 3 bases; junction bases outside the gene matches: 14. The CDR3 runs to 17 residues. Germline CDR1 is KGHSH and CDR2 is LQKENI. This CDR3 is CASSHVFVEGTDYGYTF. The CDR3 coding sequence is TGTGCCAGCTCACATGTATTCGTTGAAGGGACAGACTATGGCTACACCTTC.